The next 20 T cell receptor beta chains were all read from a single sample in a study of long-term antiretroviral therapy in people with HIV. The assay, immunoSEQ v3.0, was run at survey level. Clones were read by immunoSEQ multiplex PCR, and TCRdb kept only the in-frame ones, dropping some. The sample records about 36,000 clones, around 94% being singletons. Here the sequenced sample was unsorted PBMCs, taken 4.1 years after starting antiretroviral therapy. These receptors came from a woman between 45 and 60 years old with HIV.

This chain links TRBV2 with TRBJ2-2; TRBD1 agrees at 8 bases. Germline V gene lookup returns CDR1 SNHLY and CDR2 FYNNEI. J was trimmed by 1 base and V by 8 bases; bases with no gene match: 9. The CDR3 runs to 16 residues. The CDR3 sequence is CASGQGGYMNTGELFF. The CDR3 DNA is TGTGCCAGCGGACAGGGCGGCTACATGAACACCGGGGAGCTGTTTTTT.

The genes are TRBV9 and TRBJ1-2; 7 bases line up with TRBD1. Germline assignment: CDR1 SGDLS and CDR2 YYNGEE. After removal of 2 bases from V and 6 bases from J, the junction contained 7 bases not matched to a gene. This CDR3 has 14 residues. CDR3 residues: CASSVRGTEHGYTF. The CDR3, as DNA: TGTGCCAGCAGCGTCCGGGGGACAGAGCATGGCTACACCTTC.

The V call is TRBV30, the J call TRBJ1-3, with a weak D call TRBD1 (5 bases). Germline V lookup: CDR1 GTSNPN, CDR2 SVGIG (reference sequence). The CDR3 contains 12 residues. V lost 3 bases and J lost 4, with 7 bases in between. DNA of the CDR3: TGTGCCTGGAGGGACAAGGGAAACACCATATATTTT. Its protein is CAWRDKGNTIYF.

The chain joins TRBV9 to TRBJ2-3, with 8 bases that match TRBD2. Germline assignment: CDR1 SGDLS and CDR2 YYNGEE. This CDR3 comprises 12 residues. With V trimmed by 3 bases and J by 12 bases, 6 bases remained unmatched. CDR3 DNA: TGTGCCAGCAGCGGTGGGACTAGTCTTCAGTATTTT. Protein product: CASSGGTSLQYF.

The chain has TRBV7-2 and TRBJ2-2; D is unclear. Trimming left V 4 bases short and J 1 base short, with 10 bases between. Germline V lookup: CDR1 SGHTA, CDR2 FQGNSA. The CDR3 covers 15 residues. Written as DNA, the CDR3 is TGTGCCAGCAGCTCAGGTGTAAAGAACACCGGGGAGCTGTTTTTT. Amino acids: CASSSGVKNTGELFF.

The J gene is TRBJ2-2, the V gene TRBV15; weak D call: TRBD2 (6 bases). The CDR3 is 17 amino acids. CDR1 and CDR2 (germline): LNHNV, YYDKDF (reference sequence). V was pared by 0 bases and J by 2 bases, with 13 bases between. The chain's CDR3 is CATSRDQVGGNTGELFF. CDR3 DNA: TGTGCCACCAGCAGAGATCAAGTGGGGGGAAACACCGGGGAGCTGTTTTTT.

This clone was seen just once. V and J are TRBV7-2 and TRBJ1-2; tentative D call: TRBD1 (6 bases). The V end was cut by 6 bases, the J end by 8 bases, with 19 bases between. CDR3 length equals 14 residues. The germline gives CDR1 SGHTA, CDR2 FQGNSA. CDR3 in amino acids: CASSYTTGSRGYTF. Here the CDR3 DNA reads TGTGCCAGCAGTTACACCACAGGGAGTAGAGGCTACACCTTC.

This chain joins TRBV10-2 and TRBJ1-5, with D hard to call. The CDR3 runs 14 residues. Deletions cut 2 bases from V and 5 bases from J, with 10 bases between. From germline, CDR1 is WSHSY and CDR2 SAAADI. In DNA form, the CDR3 reads TGCGCCAGCAGTGAGGGGAGCTCTTATCAGCCCCAGCATTTT. Its translation is CASSEGSSYQPQHF.

The J gene is TRBJ2-1, the V gene TRBV4-3; no definite D call. This CDR3 contains 12 residues. Germline values: CDR1 LGHNA, CDR2 YSLEER. Trimming removed 1 base from V and 7 bases from J, with 5 bases in between. Here the CDR3 DNA reads TGCGCCAGCAGCCAAGCTGGGAATGAGCAGTTCTTC. Translation: CASSQAGNEQFF.

This clone occurred a few times. The chain is built from TRBV6-1 and TRBJ1-1; D may be TRBD1 (5 bases). The CDR3 has 14 residues. V was pared by 6 bases and J by 0 bases, with 11 bases between. The germline CDR1 and CDR2 sequences are MNHNS and SASEGT. CDR3 bases: TGTGCCAGCAGAGAGGGACGGATGAACACTGAAGCTTTCTTT. Protein product: CASREGRMNTEAFF.

This chain uses TRBV5-6 with TRBJ1-1, with 12 nucleotides matching TRBD1. V trimming: 4 bases; J trimming: 4 bases; junction bases outside the gene matches: 11. The CDR3 covers 17 residues. CDR1 is SGHDT and CDR2 is YYEEEE in the germline V gene. The CDR3 bases are TGTGCCAGCAGCCCGACCGGGACAGGGGGCAGTGGCACTGAAGCTTTCTTT. Amino acids: CASSPTGTGGSGTEAFF.

The sample holds one count of this clone. The V gene is TRBV5-1, the J gene TRBJ2-3; D gene uncertain. The CDR3 contains 13 residues. From germline, CDR1 is SGHRS and CDR2 YFSETQ. V was shortened by 4 bases and J by 0 bases, with 6 bases between the two germline ends. The CDR3 nucleotides read TGCGCCAGCAGCCCCGGCAGCACAGATACGCAGTATTTT. This gives the protein CASSPGSTDTQYF.

The chain carries TRBV2 and TRBJ2-1; 8 bases line up with TRBD1. The V gene's germline CDR1 is SNHLY and CDR2 FYNNEI. The CDR3 has 13 residues. The V gene end was trimmed by 11 bases and the J gene end by 5 bases; junction bases not matched to a gene: 8. Here the CDR3 DNA reads TGTGCCGGGAGACAGGGGTACAACAATGAGCAGTTCTTC. Its translation is CAGRQGYNNEQFF.

This clone was counted between two and nine times. Its ends do not fully match the called genes, so a read error is possible. The V and J genes are TRBV2 and TRBJ1-2; D is unclear. This CDR3 has 12 residues. Looked up from germline, CDR1 is SNHLY and CDR2 is FYNNEI. The CDR3 DNA is TGTGCCAGCAGTGTATCGTCAGTCAACTTCTTCTTC. Protein sequence: CASSVSSVNFFF.

This clone was detected only a few times. CDR3 in amino acids: CASRIAGSNQPQHF. Here the CDR3 DNA reads TGTGCCAGCAGGATTGCGGGTAGCAATCAGCCCCAGCATTTT. The chain links TRBV6-6 to TRBJ1-5; D not certain. The germline CDR1 and CDR2 sequences are MNHNY and SVGAGI (reference sequence). Trimming took 6 bases from V and 0 from J, leaving 9 bases between them. CDR3 size: 14 residues.

In DNA, the CDR3 is TGCGCCAGCAGCCAGGGACAGGCCTTGAACTATGGCTACACCTTC. The encoded protein is CASSQGQALNYGYTF. The rearrangement joins TRBV5-1 to TRBJ1-2; 8 bases map to TRBD1. The CDR3 sequence is 15 residues long. J gave up 2 bases and V 4 bases, and 7 bases lay outside the gene matches. Germline loops: CDR1 SGHRS, CDR2 YFSETQ.

The rearrangement links TRBV19 to TRBJ1-2, with a weak D call TRBD1 (6 bases). Germline V gene lookup returns CDR1 LNHDA and CDR2 SQIVND (reference sequence). The V gene lost 2 bases and the J gene lost 4 bases, with 14 bases spanning the gap. There are 15 residues in the CDR3. The CDR3 reads CASSIRGEAVYGYTF. Written as DNA, the CDR3 is TGTGCCAGTAGTATAAGGGGGGAAGCAGTCTATGGCTACACCTTC.

The genes are TRBV30 and TRBJ1-6; no reliable D call. Per the germline V gene, CDR1 is GTSNPN and CDR2 is SVGIG (reference sequence). This CDR3 is built from 11 residues. Trimming left V 1 base short and J 10 bases short, with 5 bases between. The CDR3 coding sequence is TGTGCCTGGAGTGCTAACTCACCCCTCCACTTT. Translation: CAWSANSPLHF.

The chain has TRBV7-3 and TRBJ2-1; D unresolved. Germline V lookup: CDR1 SGHTA, CDR2 FQGTGA. V was pared by 5 bases and J by 2 bases, with 7 bases between. The CDR3 totals 13 residues. The CDR3 DNA is TGTGCCAGCAGCCTGGGGACCTACAATGAGCAGTTCTTC. The encoded protein is CASSLGTYNEQFF. Looking up the rest from reference TRBV7-3 and TRBJ2-1 gives the full variable domain: GAGVSQTPSNKVTEKGKYVELRCDPISGHTALYWYRQSLGQGPEFLIYFQGTGAADDSGLPNDRFFAVRPEGSVSTLKIQRTERGDSAVYLCASSLGTYNEQFFGPGTRLTVL.

With regard to this clone: One junction end does not reproduce the germline sequence, and a read error may be involved. The CDR3 spells CASSLDSEGETQYF. As DNA, the CDR3 is TGTGCTAGCAGCTTAGATTCTGAGGGAGAGACCCAGTACTTC. The V gene is TRBV7-7, the J gene TRBJ2-5; D perhaps matches TRBD2 (5 bases). The CDR3 covers 14 residues. Germline V lookup: CDR1 SSHAT, CDR2 FNYEAQ (reference sequence).